This T cell receptor beta chain originates from a study of T-cell memory formation after mild COVID-19. TCRdb independently ran MiXCR on the 5' RACE reads; one entry per CDR3 protein. The table lists some 160,000 distinct CDR3 sequences, around 13% of them singletons. Germline CDR1 DFQATT, CDR2 SNEGSKA (reference sequence). The CDR3 spans 15 residues. Trimming at V came to 4 bases and at J to 3 bases, leaving 7 bases not matched to a gene. The V and J genes are TRBV20-1 and TRBJ2-7; TRBD2 agrees at 12 bases. The TCR comes from a man aged 18 to 29 who had mild COVID-19 (a few samples of this study predate the infection). Cell type and time point are not known. Sequences were obtained from PBMCs or a T cell subset sorted from them (not recorded which). The CDR3 region is CSAIHTSGGNYEQYF. As DNA, the CDR3 is TGCAGTGCTATCCACACTAGCGGGGGGAACTACGAGCAGTACTTC.